This is a list of T cell receptor beta chains from one sample in a study of blood T cell repertoires in COVID-19. Produced via immunoSEQ multiplex PCR; TCRdb's table is partial and in-frame only. Of about 480,000 clones in the sample, 80% to 90% were seen once. The specimen sequenced was peripheral blood. The source is a woman aged 25 to 39 with acute or convalescent COVID-19. CDR3s include the opening cysteine and the closing phenylalanine or tryptophan. Each record gives: J gene, V gene, D gene, clone size, CDR3 DNA, CDR3 protein. The D gene is left open where the match is weak. Expanded clones are given a class, and other clones once, few, many or no size at all.

j_call: TRBJ2-4
v_call: TRBV7-2
d_call: NA
clone_size: NA
cdr3_nt: TGTGCCAGCAGCTTAGGCGGGGACCAAAACATTCAGTACTTC
cdr3_aa: CASSLGGDQNIQYF

j_call: TRBJ2-1
v_call: TRBV4-2
d_call: NA
clone_size: NA
cdr3_nt: TGTGCCAGCAGCCGCGGACTTTTGCGAGGACAGTCCTACAATGAGCAGTTCTTC
cdr3_aa: CASSRGLLRGQSYNEQFF

j_call: TRBJ1-1
v_call: TRBV29-1
d_call: NA
clone_size: NA
cdr3_nt: TGCAGCGTGCCGGACAGCGAGGGAGCTTTCTTT
cdr3_aa: CSVPDSEGAFF

j_call: TRBJ2-5
v_call: TRBV18
d_call: NA
clone_size: NA
cdr3_nt: TGTGCCAGCTCACCACAGGGGAGGGAGACCCAGTACTTC
cdr3_aa: CASSPQGRETQYF

j_call: TRBJ1-6
v_call: TRBV7-8
d_call: TRBD1
clone_size: once
cdr3_nt: TGTGCCAGCAGCTCACCGGGACAGGAGCCTTATAATTCACCCCTCCACTTT
cdr3_aa: CASSSPGQEPYNSPLHF

j_call: TRBJ1-2
v_call: TRBV11-2
d_call: TRBD1
clone_size: NA
cdr3_nt: TGTGCCAGCAGCCCCGAGGGGGCCGGCTATGGCTACACCTTC
cdr3_aa: CASSPEGAGYGYTF

j_call: TRBJ2-7
v_call: TRBV4-2
d_call: TRBD2
clone_size: few
cdr3_nt: TGTGCCAGCAGCCAAGGTTTAGCGGGGTCCTACGAGCAGTACTTC
cdr3_aa: CASSQGLAGSYEQYF

j_call: TRBJ2-2
v_call: TRBV5-1
d_call: TRBD2
clone_size: NA
cdr3_nt: TGCGCCAGCAGCTCCGGGACTAGCGGGGACACCGGGGAGCTGTTTTTT
cdr3_aa: CASSSGTSGDTGELFF

j_call: TRBJ2-7
v_call: TRBV6-1
d_call: NA
clone_size: NA
cdr3_nt: TGTGCCAGCGGTGAAGGTTCCCCTTCGGTGCAGTACTTC
cdr3_aa: CASGEGSPSVQYF

j_call: TRBJ2-5
v_call: TRBV5-1
d_call: NA
clone_size: NA
cdr3_nt: TGCGCCAGCAGCCTTCAGATGAACCGCCAGGGAGAGACCCAGTACTTC
cdr3_aa: CASSLQMNRQGETQYF

j_call: TRBJ2-3
v_call: TRBV3-1/TRBV3-2
d_call: NA
clone_size: NA
cdr3_nt: TGTGCCAGCAGTCAACTAGGGGCGCAGTATTTT
cdr3_aa: CASSQLGAQYF

j_call: TRBJ2-2
v_call: TRBV6-5
d_call: NA
clone_size: NA
cdr3_nt: TGTGCCAGCTATTGGACATTGAACACCGGGGAGCTGTTTTTT
cdr3_aa: CASYWTLNTGELFF

j_call: TRBJ1-5
v_call: TRBV4-1
d_call: NA
clone_size: NA
cdr3_nt: TGCGCCAGCAGCCAGCAAACAGGGCCGGGTCAGCCCCAGCATTTT
cdr3_aa: CASSQQTGPGQPQHF

j_call: TRBJ1-1
v_call: TRBV19
d_call: TRBD1
clone_size: NA
cdr3_nt: TGTGCCAGTAATTGGCAGGGGGCCAGCGGCACTGAAGCTTTCTTT
cdr3_aa: CASNWQGASGTEAFF

j_call: TRBJ2-7
v_call: TRBV11-2
d_call: NA
clone_size: NA
cdr3_nt: TGTGCCAGCAGCCCCGCGGGTTTCGAGCAGTACTTC
cdr3_aa: CASSPAGFEQYF